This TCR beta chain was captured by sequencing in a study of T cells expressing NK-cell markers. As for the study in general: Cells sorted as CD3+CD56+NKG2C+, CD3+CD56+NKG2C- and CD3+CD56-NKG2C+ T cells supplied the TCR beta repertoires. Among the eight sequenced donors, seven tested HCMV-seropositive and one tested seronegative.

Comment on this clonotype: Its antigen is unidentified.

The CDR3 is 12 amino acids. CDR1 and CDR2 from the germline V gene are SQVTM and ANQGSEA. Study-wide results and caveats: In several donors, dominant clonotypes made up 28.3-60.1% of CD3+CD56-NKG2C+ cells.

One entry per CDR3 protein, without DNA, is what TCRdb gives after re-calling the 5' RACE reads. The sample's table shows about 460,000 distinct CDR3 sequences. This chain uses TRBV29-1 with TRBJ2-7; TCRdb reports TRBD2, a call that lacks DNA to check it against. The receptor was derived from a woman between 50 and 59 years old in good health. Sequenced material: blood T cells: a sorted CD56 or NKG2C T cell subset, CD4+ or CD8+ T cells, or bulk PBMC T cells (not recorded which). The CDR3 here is CSVRLESYEQYF.